This is a list of T cell receptor beta chains from one sample in a study of blood T cell repertoires in COVID-19. Profiling relied on immunoSEQ multiplex PCR, and the TCRdb table lists in-frame clones only, not all of them. The sample holds about 120,000 clones, less than 90% seen once. The sequenced material came from peripheral blood. The receptors stem from a man older than 75 with active or convalescent COVID-19. CDR3s include the opening cysteine and the closing phenylalanine or tryptophan. The D gene is left open where the match is weak. Part of the rows lack a size; the others show once, few, many or a class for expanded clones.

clone_size	d_call	v_call	j_call	cdr3_aa	cdr3_nt
NA	TRBD1	TRBV19	TRBJ2-7	CASSTRDSAYEQYF	TGTGCCAGTAGTACCCGGGACAGCGCCTACGAGCAGTACTTC
NA	NA	TRBV7-9	TRBJ1-2	CASSLTRLKHGYTF	TGTGCCAGCAGCCTAACCCGCTTAAAACATGGCTACACCTTC
NA	NA	TRBV21-1	TRBJ2-7	CASSDLPRRLSYEQYF	TGTGCCAGCAGCGACCTCCCCCGGAGGCTATCCTACGAGCAGTACTTC
once	TRBD1	TRBV7-2	TRBJ1-5	CASRPTGGEFQPQHF	TGTGCCAGCAGGCCGACAGGGGGCGAGTTTCAGCCCCAGCATTTT
NA	NA	TRBV11-3	TRBJ2-3	CASSLASTDTQYF	TGTGCCAGCAGCTTAGCTAGCACAGATACGCAGTATTTT
NA	TRBD2	TRBV19	TRBJ2-7	CASSPLGTSGGNSYEQYF	TGTGCCAGTAGTCCACTGGGGACTAGCGGGGGGAACTCCTACGAGCAGTACTTC
NA	NA	TRBV5-1	TRBJ1-3	CASSYRTGYGNTIYF	TGCGCCAGCAGCTATAGAACAGGGTATGGAAACACCATATATTTT
NA	TRBD1	TRBV5-4	TRBJ1-3	CASSLGGQGVLGNTIYF	TGTGCCAGCAGCTTGGGGGGACAGGGGGTTCTGGGAAACACCATATATTTT
NA	NA	TRBV6-5	TRBJ1-3	CASGGDGNTIYF	TGTGCCAGCGGGGGGGATGGAAACACCATATATTTT
NA	NA	TRBV24-1	TRBJ2-7	CATSGDQGTTYEQYF	TGTGCCACCAGTGGGGATCAGGGGACTACCTACGAGCAGTACTTC
NA	NA	TRBV4-2	TRBJ2-7	CASSHRGGAGISYEQYF	TGTGCCAGCAGCCACAGGGGTGGGGCGGGCATCTCCTACGAGCAGTACTTC
NA	NA	TRBV9	TRBJ1-1	CASSVAGNTEAFF	TGTGCCAGCAGCGTAGCAGGTAACACTGAAGCTTTCTTT
NA	TRBD1	TRBV3-1/TRBV3-2	TRBJ2-7	CASSQDSQGATYEQYF	TGTGCCAGCAGCCAAGACTCCCAGGGGGCCACCTACGAGCAGTACTTC
NA	NA	TRBV4-1	TRBJ1-2	CASSFRDTLRDGYTF	TGCGCCAGCAGCTTCCGGGACACTCTACGAGACGGCTACACCTTC
NA	NA	TRBV29-1	TRBJ1-6	CSARTGRKNSPLHF	TGCAGCGCCCGGACTGGGAGGAAGAATTCACCCCTCCACTTT
NA	TRBD1	TRBV6-5	TRBJ1-1	CASRQAPAGGTEAFF	TGTGCCAGCAGACAAGCTCCGGCAGGGGGTACTGAAGCTTTCTTT
NA	TRBD1	TRBV7-9	TRBJ2-6	CASSLTGSSGANVLTF	TGTGCCAGCAGTCTGACAGGGTCCTCTGGGGCCAACGTCCTGACTTTC
NA	TRBD1	TRBV24-1	TRBJ2-1	CATSDPGTEIRNEQFF	TGTGCCACCAGTGACCCAGGGACAGAAATCCGCAATGAGCAGTTCTTC
NA	TRBD2	TRBV4-2	TRBJ2-4	CASSPSGTSGREGVKNIQYF	TGTGCCAGCAGCCCCTCCGGGACTAGCGGGAGGGAGGGAGTCAAAAACATTCAGTACTTC
NA	TRBD1	TRBV7-2	TRBJ1-5	CASRGQGQGWMPQHF	TGTGCCAGCCGCGGTCAGGGACAGGGATGGATGCCCCAGCATTTT
NA	TRBD1	TRBV12-5	TRBJ1-5	CASGLQGARGQPQHF	TGTGCTAGTGGTTTACAGGGGGCTAGAGGACAGCCCCAGCATTTT
NA	NA	TRBV30	TRBJ1-6	CAWSVPTAYNSPLHF	TGTGCCTGGAGTGTACCCACAGCCTATAATTCACCCCTCCACTTT
NA	NA	TRBV10-3	TRBJ1-5	CAISESEQPQHF	TGTGCCATCAGTGAATCGGAGCAGCCCCAGCATTTT
NA	NA	TRBV6-5	TRBJ2-5	CASSSSVQETQYF	TGTGCCAGCAGTTCCTCCGTACAAGAGACCCAGTACTTC
NA	NA	TRBV28	TRBJ1-2	CASSFTGIPYGYTF	TGTGCCAGCAGTTTTACAGGGATTCCCTATGGCTACACCTTC
NA	TRBD2	TRBV5-1	TRBJ2-7	CASGVAGASTYEQYF	TGCGCCAGCGGGGTAGCGGGGGCTTCTACCTACGAGCAGTACTTC
NA	TRBD1	TRBV13	TRBJ2-7	CASSLFGQVVPQQYF	TGTGCCAGCAGCTTATTTGGACAGGTAGTTCCTCAGCAGTACTTC
few	NA	TRBV3-1/TRBV3-2	TRBJ1-5	CASSQVRGIQPQHF	TGTGCCAGCAGCCAAGTACGGGGAATTCAGCCCCAGCATTTT
NA	NA	TRBV6-5	TRBJ2-4	CASEDYSKNIQYF	TGTGCCAGCGAAGACTATTCCAAAAACATTCAGTACTTC
NA	TRBD1	TRBV25-1	TRBJ1-2	CASSDQGAGGYTF	TGTGCCAGCAGTGATCAGGGGGCAGGTGGCTACACCTTC
NA	NA	TRBV5-1	TRBJ1-1	CASSLGGGNTEAFF	TGCGCCAGCAGCTTGGGGGGCGGAAACACTGAAGCTTTCTTT
once	NA	TRBV29-1	TRBJ2-1	CSGGGNYDEQFF	TGCAGCGGTGGGGGGAATTACGATGAGCAGTTCTTC
NA	TRBD2	TRBV29-1	TRBJ2-5	CTYRRAGGYETQYF	TGCACGTACCGGCGAGCGGGGGGTTACGAGACCCAGTACTTC
few	NA	TRBV10-3	TRBJ1-1	CAISESSGYTEAFF	TGTGCCATCAGTGAGTCGAGCGGTTACACTGAAGCTTTCTTT
few	NA	TRBV15	TRBJ2-7	CATSRDGQGGNEQYF	TGTGCCACCAGCAGGGATGGACAGGGAGGGAACGAGCAGTACTTC
NA	NA	TRBV28	TRBJ1-2	CASSFRTEPFYGYTF	TGTGCCAGCAGTTTTCGGACAGAGCCCTTCTATGGCTACACCTTC
NA	TRBD2	TRBV19	TRBJ2-3	CASSPRGIAKSTDTQYF	TGTGCCAGTAGTCCGCGGGGGATAGCGAAAAGCACAGATACGCAGTATTTT
once	TRBD2	TRBV6-1	TRBJ2-2	CASSAPERGDLANTGELFF	TGTGCCAGCAGTGCCCCCGAGCGGGGGGATCTCGCGAACACCGGGGAGCTGTTTTTT
NA	NA	TRBV21-1	TRBJ1-1	CASTLSGVNTEAFF	TGTGCCAGCACCCTCAGTGGTGTGAACACTGAAGCTTTCTTT
once	TRBD1	TRBV19	TRBJ1-5	CASSIDRGGNQPQHF	TGTGCCAGTAGTATAGACAGGGGGGGCAATCAGCCCCAGCATTTT
NA	NA	TRBV7-2	TRBJ2-7	CASSPGGGNLYEQYF	TGTGCCAGCAGCCCAGGAGGCGGGAACCTCTACGAGCAGTACTTC
NA	NA	TRBV10-3	TRBJ1-4	CAISVSSGNEKLFF	TGTGCCATCAGTGTTTCTTCGGGTAATGAAAAACTGTTTTTT
NA	NA	TRBV7-8	TRBJ1-1	CASSQRPGGTEAFF	TGTGCCAGCAGCCAACGACCGGGAGGCACTGAAGCTTTCTTT
NA	TRBD2	TRBV6-1	TRBJ2-3	CASSGFKAGDTDTQYF	TGTGCCAGCAGTGGGTTTAAGGCGGGGGACACAGATACGCAGTATTTT
NA	TRBD1	TRBV5-1	TRBJ2-6	CASSSTDRWYSGANVLTF	TGCGCCAGCAGCTCGACGGACAGGTGGTACTCTGGGGCCAACGTCCTGACTTTC
NA	NA	TRBV7-9	TRBJ1-1	CASSSRPGQPNTEAFF	TGTGCCAGCAGCTCTCGACCAGGACAGCCGAACACTGAAGCTTTCTTT
NA	TRBD1	TRBV7-2	TRBJ2-1	CASSLAGQGFDEQFF	TGTGCCAGCAGCTTAGCGGGACAGGGATTTGATGAGCAGTTCTTC
few	NA	TRBV10-3	TRBJ2-3	CAISELTTGTWTDTQYF	TGTGCCATCAGTGAGTTGACGACCGGGACTTGGACAGATACGCAGTATTTT
NA	TRBD2	TRBV15	TRBJ2-5	CATSRDRRGGVETQYF	TGTGCCACCAGCAGAGATAGGCGGGGGGGCGTAGAGACCCAGTACTTC
NA	TRBD2	TRBV30	TRBJ2-7	CAWKLPGGAYEQYF	TGTGCCTGGAAGCTCCCCGGGGGGGCCTACGAGCAGTACTTC
NA	NA	TRBV5-8	TRBJ1-2	CASSWTASYGYTF	TGTGCCAGCAGCTGGACAGCTTCCTATGGCTACACCTTC
NA	TRBD2	TRBV4-2	TRBJ2-7	CASSQVAGDSYEQYF	TGTGCCAGCAGCCAAGTAGCGGGAGATTCCTACGAGCAGTACTTC
NA	NA	TRBV6-5	TRBJ1-1	CASSYSVRSGTEAFF	TGTGCCAGCAGTTACTCAGTTCGGAGCGGCACTGAAGCTTTCTTT
NA	NA	TRBV27	TRBJ1-2	CASSWDILGGYTF	TGTGCCAGCAGCTGGGACATCTTGGGTGGCTACACCTTC
NA	NA	TRBV4-1	TRBJ1-4	CASSQDKGASNEKLFF	TGCGCCAGCAGCCAAGATAAAGGGGCCTCTAATGAAAAACTGTTTTTT
NA	NA	TRBV27	TRBJ1-2	CASKSGYYGYTF	TGTGCCAGCAAATCAGGGTACTATGGCTACACCTTC
once	TRBD1	TRBV19	TRBJ2-3	CASSTGTGWTDTQYF	TGTGCCAGTAGTACCGGGACAGGGTGGACAGATACGCAGTATTTT